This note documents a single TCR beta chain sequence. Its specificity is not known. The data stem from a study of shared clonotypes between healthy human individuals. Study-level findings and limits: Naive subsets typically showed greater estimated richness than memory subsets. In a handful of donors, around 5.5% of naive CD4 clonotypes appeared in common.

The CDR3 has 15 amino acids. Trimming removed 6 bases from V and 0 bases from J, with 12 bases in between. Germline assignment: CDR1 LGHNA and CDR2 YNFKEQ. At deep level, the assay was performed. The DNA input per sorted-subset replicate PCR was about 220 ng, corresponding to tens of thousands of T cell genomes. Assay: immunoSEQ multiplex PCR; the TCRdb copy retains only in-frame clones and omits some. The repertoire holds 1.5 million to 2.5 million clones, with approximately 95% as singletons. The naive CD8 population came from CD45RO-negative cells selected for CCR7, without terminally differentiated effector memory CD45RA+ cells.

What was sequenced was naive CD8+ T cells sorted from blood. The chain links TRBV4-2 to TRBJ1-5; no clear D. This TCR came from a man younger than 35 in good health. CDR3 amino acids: CASSEAQYSNQPQHF. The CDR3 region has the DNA TGTGCCAGCAGTGAGGCACAGTATAGCAATCAGCCCCAGCATTTT.